The 10 T cell receptor beta chains given below trace back to one sample, sequenced in a study of cytotoxic CD8 clonotypes in ibrutinib-treated CLL. This table comes from immunoSEQ multiplex PCR, and its TCRdb copy is limited to in-frame clones, with some not included. Of roughly 54,000 clones listed, about three fifths are singletons. Sequences were derived from PBMCs, sampled after 24 months of ibrutinib treatment. The receptors originated from a human donor with chronic lymphocytic leukemia.

The chain recombines TRBV12-5 with TRBJ1-6; D unclear. This CDR3 has 14 residues. The V end was cut by 4 bases, the J end by 7 bases, with 11 bases between. CDR1 LGHNT and CDR2 FRNRAP come from the germline V gene. The CDR3, as DNA: TGTGCTAGTGGTTCGGGGAGTCAGAATTCACCCCTCCACTTT. It codes for CASGSGSQNSPLHF.

The rearrangement uses TRBV5-1 and TRBJ2-5; 15 positions agree with TRBD2. The germline CDR1 and CDR2 sequences are SGHRS and YFSETQ. The trim removed 4 bases at V and 1 base at J, leaving 2 bases unmatched. CDR3 length equals 16 residues. The CDR3 region is CASSLGLAGGQETQYF. As DNA, the CDR3 is TGCGCCAGCAGCCTGGGACTAGCGGGGGGCCAAGAGACCCAGTACTTC.

The V call is TRBV6-5, the J call TRBJ2-7; 7 bases align to TRBD1. CDR1 and CDR2 from the germline V gene are MNHEY and SVGAGI. The CDR3 is 13 residues long. V shed 10 bases, J shed 2 bases, and the junction held 8 bases outside the gene matches. The CDR3 is CATAEGATYEQYF. Written as DNA, the CDR3 is TGTGCCACGGCCGAGGGGGCTACCTACGAGCAGTACTTC.

V and J are TRBV29-1 and TRBJ1-4; D is perhaps TRBD1 (6 bases). CDR3 length: 14 residues. Trimming cost V 3 bases and J 7 bases, with 15 bases left between them. Germline V gene sequence: CDR1 SQVTM, CDR2 ANQGSEA. The CDR3 region has the DNA TGCAGCGTTGATGGCCAGGGGAGAGGTGAAAAACTGTTTTTT. Protein sequence: CSVDGQGRGEKLFF. Full variable domain (rest looked up from reference TRBV29-1 and TRBJ1-4): SAVISQKPSRDICQRGTSLTIQCQVDSQVTMMFWYRQQPGQSLTLIATANQGSEATYESGFVIDKFPISRPNLTFSTLTVSNMSPEDSSIYLCSVDGQGRGEKLFFGSGTQLSVL.

The rearrangement uses TRBV11-2 and TRBJ2-5; TRBD1 matches at 12 bases. This CDR3 is 15 amino acids long. The germline V gene encodes CDR1 SGHAT and CDR2 FQNNGV. With 5 bases clipped from V and 5 bases from J, the junction kept 6 bases outside the gene matches. DNA for the CDR3: TGTGCCAGCAGCGCCGGGACAGGGGGCAGCGAGACCCAGTACTTC. Amino acids: CASSAGTGGSETQYF.

This clone showed up just a few times. This chain joins TRBV10-2 and TRBJ2-1, with D tentatively TRBD1 (5 bases). The V end was cut by 6 bases, the J end by 6 bases, with 12 bases between. The CDR3 contains 13 residues. Germline CDR1 and CDR2: WSHSY and SAAADI. CDR3 protein: CASRRRGSNEQFF. The CDR3 nucleotides read TGCGCCAGCAGGAGAAGGGGTAGCAATGAGCAGTTCTTC.

This clone was observed once. The J gene is TRBJ2-5, the V gene TRBV2; a weak D match, TRBD2 (5 bases). The length of the CDR3 is 14 residues. Germline values: CDR1 SNHLY, CDR2 FYNNEI. The ends were cut back, 1 base at V and 4 bases at J, with 10 bases in the middle. CDR3 region: CASSEGRGRETQYF. The CDR3 DNA is TGTGCCAGCAGTGAAGGTAGAGGGCGAGAGACCCAGTACTTC.

A few counts support this clone. The CDR3 loop is CASSLERAGANVLTF. The DNA of the CDR3 is TGTGCCAGCAGCTTGGAGCGGGCTGGGGCCAACGTCCTGACTTTC. This chain links TRBV5-6 with TRBJ2-6; D possibly corresponds to TRBD2 (6 bases). The V and J ends lost 0 bases and 2 bases respectively, with 6 bases between them. This CDR3 is built from 15 residues. CDR1 is SGHDT, CDR2 YYEEEE, per germline.

The chain is built from TRBV7-2 and TRBJ1-4, with 8 bases that match TRBD1. Losses at the gene ends were 0 bases for V and 4 bases for J; bases not matched to a gene: 7. The germline V gene encodes CDR1 SGHTA and CDR2 FQGNSA. CDR3 length: 17 amino acids. The CDR3 DNA follows: TGTGCCAGCAGCTTAGCATTAGGGACAGGCGATAATGAAAAACTGTTTTTT. It translates to CASSLALGTGDNEKLFF.

This chain joins TRBV5-1 and TRBJ2-7; D remains ambiguous. CDR1 and CDR2 (germline): SGHRS, YFSETQ. V was clipped by 0 bases and J by 2 bases, with 9 bases between them. This CDR3 is built from 14 residues. DNA for the CDR3: TGCGCCAGCAGCTTGGGGACGCCACCCTACGAGCAGTACTTC. It codes for CASSLGTPPYEQYF.